This T cell receptor beta chain was identified during a study of T cell repertoires in cytomegalovirus infection. Study background: Public TCR beta signatures indicated both CMV infection and matching HLA type. Whole-study findings and limits: In two of eight donors, the top clonotype was HLA-C-restricted CMV-specific. Summed frequency of public TCR beta families distinguished CMV carriers with the relevant HLA.

In its sample, this clonotype was seen many times. Antigen specificity is unknown. From the reads, TCRdb called clonotypes with MiXCR, one entry per CDR3 protein. The profile shows more than 500,000 distinct CDR3 sequences, approximately 15% of them singletons. Specimen: CD8+ T cells from PBMCs. This receptor was identified in a human donor in good health (CMV status not recorded). Some clones in this sample may be carry-over from other donors' samples.

The CDR3 coding sequence is TGTGCCAGCAGCTCGTCGACGGTGCGCTATAATTCACCCCTCCACTTT. Its translation is CASSSSTVRYNSPLHF. The chain carries TRBV11-2 and TRBJ1-6; D not certain. The CDR3 length is 16 residues. Deletions cut 4 bases from V and 3 bases from J, with 13 bases between. Germline V gives CDR1 SGHAT, CDR2 FQNNGV.